The rows below give T cell receptor beta chains drawn from one sample of a study of T cell responses to AZD1222 COVID-19 vaccine. Profiled with immunoSEQ multiplex PCR; TCRdb holds only in-frame clones, not every one. The profile shows about 150,000 clones, 90% to 95% of them singletons. The sequencing here drew on peripheral blood, taken on day 0 of AZD1222 vaccination. The source of these receptors is an adult in good health. CDR3s include the opening cysteine and the closing phenylalanine or tryptophan. Fields, in order: CDR3 protein, CDR3 DNA, clone size, J gene, V gene, D gene. The D gene is left open where the match is weak. Clone size is stated in some rows and not others, as once, few, many or a class when expanded.

CDR3 protein: CASSSDIGSNQPQHF
CDR3 DNA: TGTGCCAGCAGCTCCGACATTGGTAGCAATCAGCCCCAGCATTTT
clone size: .
J gene: TRBJ1-5
V gene: TRBV11-2
D gene: .

CDR3 protein: CASSQEHSNSNQPQHF
CDR3 DNA: TGCGCCAGCAGCCAAGAGCACAGTAATAGCAATCAGCCCCAGCATTTT
clone size: .
J gene: TRBJ1-5
V gene: TRBV4-1
D gene: .

CDR3 protein: CASSQGTGDQPQHF
CDR3 DNA: TGTGCCAGCAGCCAAGGGACCGGAGATCAGCCCCAGCATTTT
clone size: .
J gene: TRBJ1-5
V gene: TRBV3-1/TRBV3-2
D gene: .

CDR3 protein: CASSTGTGIAEAFF
CDR3 DNA: TGTGCCAGCAGTACCGGGACAGGGATCGCTGAAGCTTTCTTT
clone size: .
J gene: TRBJ1-1
V gene: TRBV6-6
D gene: TRBD1

CDR3 protein: CASSFAASNTEAFF
CDR3 DNA: TGTGCCAGCAGCTTTGCAGCTTCGAACACTGAAGCTTTCTTT
clone size: few
J gene: TRBJ1-1
V gene: TRBV11-2
D gene: .

CDR3 protein: CASTQGRGEGYTF
CDR3 DNA: TGTGCCAGCACTCAAGGGAGGGGAGAAGGCTACACCTTC
clone size: .
J gene: TRBJ1-2
V gene: TRBV6-5
D gene: .

CDR3 protein: CASSNNYEQYF
CDR3 DNA: TGCGCCAGCAGCAACAACTACGAGCAGTACTTC
clone size: .
J gene: TRBJ2-7
V gene: TRBV5-1
D gene: .

CDR3 protein: CASSPQDYYNEQFF
CDR3 DNA: TGTGCCAGCAGCCCCCAGGACTATTACAATGAGCAGTTCTTC
clone size: .
J gene: TRBJ2-1
V gene: TRBV9
D gene: .

CDR3 protein: CASSLIGQYGYTF
CDR3 DNA: TGTGCCAGCAGCTTGATAGGACAGTATGGCTACACCTTC
clone size: .
J gene: TRBJ1-2
V gene: TRBV5-6
D gene: .

CDR3 protein: CASSIGTSGADTQYF
CDR3 DNA: TGTGCCAGTAGTATAGGGACTAGCGGGGCAGATACGCAGTATTTT
clone size: .
J gene: TRBJ2-3
V gene: TRBV19
D gene: TRBD2

CDR3 protein: CASSPRATDTQYF
CDR3 DNA: TGTGCCAGCTCACCTCGGGCCACAGATACGCAGTATTTT
clone size: .
J gene: TRBJ2-3
V gene: TRBV18
D gene: .

CDR3 protein: CASSIAFNRATNQPQHF
CDR3 DNA: TGTGCCAGTAGTATAGCCTTTAACAGGGCTACCAATCAGCCCCAGCATTTT
clone size: .
J gene: TRBJ1-5
V gene: TRBV19
D gene: .

CDR3 protein: CASSPDSYEQYF
CDR3 DNA: TGTGCCAGCAGCCCCGACAGCTACGAGCAGTACTTC
clone size: .
J gene: TRBJ2-7
V gene: TRBV11-3
D gene: .

CDR3 protein: CASGLAGIYEQYF
CDR3 DNA: TGTGCCAGCGGACTAGCGGGGATTTACGAGCAGTACTTC
clone size: once
J gene: TRBJ2-7
V gene: TRBV12-3/TRBV12-4
D gene: TRBD2

CDR3 protein: CASSITSANYGYTF
CDR3 DNA: TGTGCCAGTAGTATCACGTCTGCTAACTATGGCTACACCTTC
clone size: .
J gene: TRBJ1-2
V gene: TRBV19
D gene: .

CDR3 protein: CASSSLISGNTIYF
CDR3 DNA: TGTGCCAGCTCTAGTCTTATCTCTGGAAACACCATATATTTT
clone size: .
J gene: TRBJ1-3
V gene: TRBV27
D gene: .

CDR3 protein: CASSLDRDSPNSPLHF
CDR3 DNA: TGCGCCAGCAGCCTAGACCGGGACAGCCCTAATTCACCCCTCCACTTT
clone size: .
J gene: TRBJ1-6
V gene: TRBV4-3
D gene: TRBD1

CDR3 protein: CASSLGGWHQPQHF
CDR3 DNA: TGTGCCAGCAGCTTAGGAGGTTGGCATCAGCCCCAGCATTTT
clone size: .
J gene: TRBJ1-5
V gene: TRBV7-9
D gene: .

CDR3 protein: CSASTGVGMPQHF
CDR3 DNA: TGCAGTGCTAGTACGGGGGTCGGGATGCCCCAGCATTTT
clone size: .
J gene: TRBJ1-5
V gene: TRBV20-1
D gene: .

CDR3 protein: CASVTSDTQYF
CDR3 DNA: TGTGCCAGCGTAACATCGGATACGCAGTATTTT
clone size: .
J gene: TRBJ2-3
V gene: TRBV5-5
D gene: .

CDR3 protein: CASSLGSGAAYGYTF
CDR3 DNA: TGTGCCAGCAGCTTAGGTTCGGGGGCAGCATATGGCTACACCTTC
clone size: once
J gene: TRBJ1-2
V gene: TRBV11-2
D gene: .

CDR3 protein: CASSLNFDATSRIPYNSPLHF
CDR3 DNA: TGTGCCAGCAGTTTAAATTTCGACGCCACCTCCCGCATTCCCTATAATTCACCCCTCCACTTT
clone size: .
J gene: TRBJ1-6
V gene: TRBV28
D gene: .